What follows are 15 T cell receptor beta chains derived from one specimen sequenced in a study of blood T cell repertoires in COVID-19 (dated by TCRdb to about 2020). Receptor libraries were prepared by the immunoSEQ multiplex PCR assay. Here the immuneACCESS table is served through TCRdb, limited to in-frame sequences with V and J called. Missing clones are a known gap in these copies; in checked studies unresolved V genes cover under half, and the rest lacks a known reason. This sample has around 250,000 clones in its table, and approximately 85% of those were observed once. Clones ranked in the top ten supply 1.9% of the sample. The material sequenced was PBMCs or T cells enriched from blood (not recorded which). The receptors come from a woman in her 50s who had recovered from COVID-19.

This chain connects TRBV4-1 to TRBJ1-1; no clear D gene. CDR3 length: 12 amino acids. V lost 2 bases, J lost 7 bases, and 8 bases lay in between. Germline CDR1 and CDR2: MGHRA and YSYEKL. The CDR3 DNA reads TGCGCCAGCAGCCAACGCAGGAATGAAGCTTTCTTT. Translation gives CASSQRRNEAFF.

The chain employs TRBV5-1 and TRBJ2-5; the D gene is possibly TRBD2 (6 bases). The germline CDR1 and CDR2 sequences are SGHRS and YFSETQ. The CDR3 has 14 amino acids. Trimming took off 1 base at V and 4 bases at J, with 11 bases between the two ends. The chain's CDR3 is CASSLLGGGETQYF. CDR3 coding DNA: TGCGCCAGCAGCTTGCTGGGAGGTGGAGAGACCCAGTACTTC.

This chain's CDR3 is CASQNTGELFF. DNA of the CDR3: TGTGCCAGCCAGAACACCGGGGAGCTGTTTTTT. The chain joins TRBV19 to TRBJ2-2; D not resolved. Germline V gene lookup returns CDR1 LNHDA and CDR2 SQIVND (reference sequence). With 9 bases removed from V and 1 base from J, the gap between germline ends came to 3 bases. This CDR3 is 11 amino acids long.

The chain employs TRBV27 and TRBJ2-3; TRBD2 matches at 9 bases. The germline V gene has CDR1 MNHEY and CDR2 SMNVEV (reference sequence). Trimming removed 1 base from V and 2 bases from J; junction bases left unmatched: 4. This CDR3 region has 16 residues. The CDR3 region is CASSLWAGGNTDTQYF. CDR3 nucleotides: TGTGCCAGCAGTTTATGGGCGGGAGGGAACACAGATACGCAGTATTTT.

The gene calls are TRBV28 and TRBJ1-5, with a tentative D call TRBD1 (5 bases). The CDR3 has 17 amino acids. Deletions cut 3 bases from V and 3 bases from J, with 18 bases between. Germline CDR1 is MDHEN and CDR2 is SYDVKM. In DNA form, the CDR3 reads TGTGCCAGCAGTTTTCGGTACAGGACCCTGATCAATCAGCCCCAGCATTTT. Translation: CASSFRYRTLINQPQHF.

J is TRBJ2-7 and V is TRBV4-2; 14 bases map to TRBD2. CDR1 and CDR2 (germline): LGHNA, YNFKEQ. This CDR3 comprises 16 residues. The V gene end was trimmed by 5 bases and the J gene end by 5 bases; junction bases not matched to a gene: 8. The CDR3 DNA follows: TGTGCCAGCAGCTTGGGGACTAGCGGGAGAATCCACGAGCAGTACTTC. Translation: CASSLGTSGRIHEQYF.

This clone was picked up one time. The gene calls are TRBV4-2 and TRBJ2-1; TRBD2 is a possible D gene (6 bases). The CDR3 sequence is 16 residues long. With 0 bases removed from V and 7 bases from J, the gap between germline ends came to 16 bases. Per germline, CDR1 LGHNA and CDR2 YNFKEQ. The CDR3 region is CASSQEALAPFNEQFF. CDR3 bases: TGTGCCAGCAGCCAAGAGGCGCTAGCGCCTTTTAATGAGCAGTTCTTC.

This CDR3 reads CASSPSARGTEAFF. CDR3 DNA: TGTGCCAGCAGTCCTTCGGCCCGGGGGACTGAAGCTTTCTTT. The rearrangement links TRBV2 to TRBJ1-1; possible D gene TRBD1, 5 bases. This CDR3 contains 14 residues. The germline V gene has CDR1 SNHLY and CDR2 FYNNEI. Trimming removed 5 bases from V and 5 bases from J, with 15 bases in between.

This clone has more than one count but fewer than ten. J is TRBJ1-1 and V is TRBV19; 7 nucleotides match TRBD1. The CDR3 contains 20 residues. Unmatched junction bases numbered 20, after V lost 3 bases and J lost 1 base. Germline V gene sequence: CDR1 LNHDA, CDR2 SQIVND (reference sequence). Here the CDR3 DNA reads TGTGCCAGTAGTATCGGTTTCCCGGGACAGCTAAAGGGGCCGAACACTGAAGCTTTCTTT. Translation gives CASSIGFPGQLKGPNTEAFF.

CDR3 residues: CASSMRDRSSYNSPLHF. The CDR3 nucleotides are TGTGCCAGTAGTATGAGGGACAGGAGCTCCTATAATTCACCCCTCCACTTT. The chain carries TRBV19 and TRBJ1-6, with 8 bases identical to TRBD1. The CDR3 spans 17 residues. Unmatched junction bases numbered 4, after V lost 3 bases and J lost 0 bases. The germline V gene has CDR1 LNHDA and CDR2 SQIVND (reference sequence).

The chain recombines TRBV5-1 with TRBJ1-2, with 8 positions matching TRBD1. The CDR3 length is 13 residues. Germline V gene data show CDR1 as SGHRS and CDR2 as YFSETQ. The junction had 7 bases not matched to a gene; V was cut back by 4 bases and J by 8 bases. This CDR3 reads CASSMGQAGGYTF. The CDR3 nucleotides read TGCGCCAGCAGCATGGGACAGGCCGGGGGCTACACCTTC.

The chain combines TRBV12-3 or TRBV12-4 with TRBJ1-5, with 7 bases fitting TRBD1. The CDR3 is 13 residues long. V trimming: 2 bases; J trimming: 6 bases; junction bases outside the gene matches: 1. The CDR3 loop is CASSLSGGQPQHF. CDR3 sequence (DNA): TGTGCCAGCAGTTTATCAGGGGGTCAGCCCCAGCATTTT.

The chain has TRBV27 and TRBJ2-1, with D perhaps matching TRBD2 (5 bases). CDR3 length: 17 residues. Germline V lookup: CDR1 MNHEY, CDR2 SMNVEV (reference sequence). The V gene lost 3 bases and the J gene lost 0 bases, with 15 bases spanning the gap. As DNA, the CDR3 is TGTGCCAGCAGTTTCGTCAGTAGCGCTAGCTCCTACAATGAGCAGTTCTTC. Translated: CASSFVSSASSYNEQFF.

This rearrangement joins TRBV7-8 to TRBJ1-6; 9 bases are a match to TRBD1. V was clipped by 1 base and J by 6 bases; unmatched bases: 4. CDR3 length equals 16 residues. Germline V gene lookup returns CDR1 SGHVS and CDR2 FQNEAQ. Here the CDR3 DNA reads TGTGCCAGCAGCTTAGAATACAGGGGGCCTAATTCACCCCTCCACTTT. Translating gives CASSLEYRGPNSPLHF.

The V call is TRBV7-9, the J call TRBJ1-1, with 9 nucleotides matching TRBD1. J was trimmed by 7 bases and V by 4 bases; bases with no gene match: 10. The CDR3 runs 15 residues. Looked up from germline, CDR1 is SEHNR and CDR2 is FQNEAQ (reference sequence). The CDR3 loop reads CASSWDGTGSSEAFF. The CDR3 nucleotides read TGTGCCAGCAGCTGGGACGGGACAGGGTCTAGTGAAGCTTTCTTT.